This T cell receptor (beta chain) appears in the sequencing data of a study of blood T cell repertoires in COVID-19. Study details: COVID-19 samples collected from the United States, Italy and Spain covered acute and convalescent phases. From T cells, B-cell-depleted T cells, or PBMCs came the material, which was cDNA or gDNA.

Original methodology: Estimates of nucleated cell counts were drawn from the amplification of reference gene primers. Repertoires were generated with immunoSEQ multiplex PCR, while TCRdb's copy carries only in-frame clones and drops some. That table gives V, J and clone size, and the DNA gave D and trimming. The data show hundreds of thousands of clones, 85% seen once. CDR3 length: 19 residues. Germline V CDR1 and CDR2: WNHNN, SYGVQD (reference sequence). V was shortened by 7 bases and J by 0 bases, with 25 bases between the two germline ends. The J gene is TRBJ1-5, the V gene TRBV10-1; D not certain. The clonotype originates from a human donor in a cohort sampled during active COVID-19. Input material: peripheral blood. The CDR3 here is CASTQWWVSVAYSNQPQHF. The CDR3 bases are TGCGCCAGCACCCAATGGTGGGTCAGCGTAGCCTATAGCAATCAGCCCCAGCATTTT.